Listed below are T cell receptor beta chains from one sample, sequenced in a study of T cells in Graves' hyperthyroidism and ophthalmopathy. TCRdb re-called the multiplex PCR reads through MiXCR, storing one row per CDR3 protein. This sample yields around 500,000 distinct CDR3 sequences, of which about 16% are seen a single time; less than 30% belongs to the top ten. Material: blood. The source of these receptors is a woman aged 25 to 39 with Graves' ophthalmopathy. The CDR3 runs from the conserved cysteine through the conserved F or W. D genes are given only for firm matches. Clone size is stated in some rows and not others, as once, few, many or a class when expanded.

.	TRBV4-3	.	TRBJ2-7	TGCGCCAGCAGCCAAGATGCGGCGAGGGACGAGCAGTACTTC	CASSQDAARDEQYF
many	TRBV12-3/TRBV12-4	.	TRBJ1-5	TGTGCCAGCAGTTTAGACGTGAATCAGCCCCAGCATTTT	CASSLDVNQPQHF
.	TRBV30	.	TRBJ1-6	TGTGCCTGGAGTGGGGCAGGGAGTAGTAATTCACCCCTCCACTTT	CAWSGAGSSNSPLHF
.	TRBV29-1	TRBD2	TRBJ2-7	TGCAGCGTTGGATCGACGGGAGGGCCAGGGGAGCAGTACTTC	CSVGSTGGPGEQYF
many	TRBV3-1	.	TRBJ2-1	TGTGCCAGCAGCCAGGGGGCTGGTGAGCAGTTCTTC	CASSQGAGEQFF
many	TRBV7-2	.	TRBJ2-7	TGTGCCAGCAGCTTATTCGGTGCCGTCTACGAGCAGTACTTC	CASSLFGAVYEQYF
.	TRBV28	.	TRBJ1-1	TGTGCCAGCACCCAGGGATCTACTGAAGCTTTCTTT	CASTQGSTEAFF
.	TRBV7-3	TRBD1	TRBJ1-1	TGTGCCAGCAGCCACCAGACAGGGATGGCTTTCTTT	CASSHQTGMAFF
.	TRBV6-1	.	TRBJ2-5	TGTGCCAGTAAAACAGCGTTCCAAGAGACCCAGTACTTC	CASKTAFQETQYF
.	TRBV12-3/TRBV12-4	.	TRBJ2-5	TGTGCCAGCATGGCGAGCCAAGAGACCCAGCACTTC	CASMASQETQHF
.	TRBV20-1	TRBD2	TRBJ2-1	TGCAGTGCTAGAGTCGATAGCGGGAGGCGCAATGAGCAGTTCTTC	CSARVDSGRRNEQFF
many	TRBV19	.	TRBJ2-2	TGTGCCAGTAGTGGACGGACCAACACCGGGGAGCTGTTTTTT	CASSGRTNTGELFF
.	TRBV19	TRBD2	TRBJ2-1	TGTGCCAGTAGTCCGTTTGGCGGGAGTCAGAATGAGCAGTTCTTC	CASSPFGGSQNEQFF
.	TRBV4-3	.	TRBJ2-2	TGCGCCAGCAGCCAAGATGGGACATCGGTCGCCGGGGAGCTGTTTTTT	CASSQDGTSVAGELFF
.	TRBV5-8	.	TRBJ2-3	TGTGCCAGCAGCTTGGGGCACAGTGGGAGCACAGATACGCAGTATTTT	CASSLGHSGSTDTQYF
few	TRBV14	.	TRBJ1-2	TGTGCCAGCAGCCAAAGATTGGGAAAGGACCTAGGAGGCTACACCTTC	CASSQRLGKDLGGYTF
.	TRBV20-1	.	TRBJ2-2	TGCAGTGCTACCCCGGGCCCCCTGAATCCTGGGAACACCGGGGAGCTGTTTTTT	CSATPGPLNPGNTGELFF
.	TRBV6-2/TRBV6-3	.	TRBJ2-1	TGTGCCAGCAGTTTTACGAGGGGGTCGGGTGAGCAGTTCTTC	CASSFTRGSGEQFF
many	TRBV7-2	TRBD2	TRBJ2-2	TGTGCCAGCAGCTTAGAGCGGGGGGTGCTGTTTTTT	CASSLERGVLFF
.	TRBV28	TRBD2	TRBJ2-7	TGTGCCAGCAGTTTACCCACCCGGACTAGCGGGAGTTTCCGCTACGAGCAGTACTTC	CASSLPTRTSGSFRYEQYF
.	TRBV6-1	.	TRBJ2-3	TGTGCCAGCAGGGCCGGGACATGGGGCACAGATACGCAGTATTTT	CASRAGTWGTDTQYF
many	TRBV30	.	TRBJ2-1	TGTGCCTGGAGCCCGAGGGGGAGGGGGTACAATGAGCAGTTCTTC	CAWSPRGRGYNEQFF
many	TRBV18	TRBD1	TRBJ1-1	TGTGCCAGCTCACCCCAATACAGGGGGAACACTGAAGCTTTCTTT	CASSPQYRGNTEAFF
many	TRBV6-2/TRBV6-3	TRBD2	TRBJ2-1	TGTGCCAGCAGTTACCTTGGGGCTAGCGGAGGCAAGCAGTTCTTC	CASSYLGASGGKQFF
many	TRBV6-1	TRBD2	TRBJ2-1	TGTGCCAGCAGTGGTCCGAGGACTAGCGGGTACAATGAGCAGTTCTTC	CASSGPRTSGYNEQFF
.	TRBV10-3	TRBD1	TRBJ1-5	TGTGCCATCAGTGAAGACAGGGGTGGCAATCAGCCCCAGCATTTT	CAISEDRGGNQPQHF
.	TRBV30	.	TRBJ2-7	TGTGCCTGGAGTGTCGACTGGATCTACGAGCAGTACTTC	CAWSVDWIYEQYF
few	TRBV12-3/TRBV12-4	.	TRBJ1-2	TGTGCCAGACCTCCACCGGGCAGTTACTATGGCTACACCTTC	CARPPPGSYYGYTF